Presented here are 6 T cell receptor beta chains from one specimen sequenced in a study of CD8 T cells in ankylosing spondylitis. Antigen specificity for these receptors is unknown. TCRdb called the 5' RACE reads again in MiXCR, with one record for every CDR3 protein. The sample lists about 800,000 distinct CDR3 sequences, about an eighth occurring once. Study-level findings and limits: Seemingly distinctive of ankylosing spondylitis blood was a TCR beta motif formed by eight highly homologous variants.

The sequenced sample was blood, either unsorted or a sorted T cell fraction (not recorded which). The receptors originated from a male donor with ankylosing spondylitis.

In this sample, this clonotype turned up a few times. One end of the junction varies from germline; a read error may be responsible. V is TRBV6-2 or TRBV6-3 and J is TRBJ1-6; 8 bases fit TRBD1. The CDR3 consists of 14 residues. The V gene's germline CDR1 is MNHEY and CDR2 SVGEGT. The CDR3: CASAPTGDKSPLHF. In nucleotides, the CDR3 is TGTGCCAGCGCCCCGACAGGGGATAAGTCACCCCTCCACTTT.

The chain links TRBV24-1 to TRBJ2-1; D is unclear. The CDR3 runs 16 residues. Trimming removed 0 bases at V and 0 bases at J, with 8 bases between. Germline-derived CDR1 and CDR2 are KGHDR and SFDVKD. CDR3 loop: CATSDLQANSYNEQFF. The CDR3 DNA reads as TGTGCCACCAGTGATTTGCAGGCCAACTCCTACAATGAGCAGTTCTTC.

This clonotype was picked up many times. The J gene is TRBJ1-3, the V gene TRBV7-9; perhaps TRBD1 as D (5 bases). The germline V and J ends were trimmed by 4 bases and 3 bases, with 7 bases remaining between them. The CDR3 loop spans 13 amino acids. The germline gives CDR1 SEHNR, CDR2 FQNEAQ (reference sequence). The DNA of the CDR3 is TGTGCCAGCAGCTCTGACAGTGGAAACACCATATATTTT. As protein: CASSSDSGNTIYF.

V gene TRBV21-1 combines with J gene TRBJ2-5; the DNA was not used to check the table's D call, TRBD2. TRBV21-1 is shown as a pseudogene. This CDR3 has 17 residues. The chain's CDR3 is CASSLNPGEVGRVTQYF. As DNA, the CDR3 is TGTGCCAGCAGCCTTAATCCCGGGGAGGTTGGGCGGGTGACCCAGTACTTC.

This clonotype was observed a handful of times. The rearrangement joins TRBV20-1 to TRBJ1-5; D may be TRBD1 (6 bases). This CDR3 spans 15 amino acids. Trimming left V 4 bases short and J 3 bases short, with 16 bases between. Germline CDR1 and CDR2: DFQATT and SNEGSKA (reference sequence). DNA for the CDR3: TGCAGTGCTATCCTAGGTGGGGGGCTCAATCAGCCCCAGCATTTT. Amino acids: CSAILGGGLNQPQHF.

The chain has TRBV10-3 and TRBJ2-2, with D unclear. The germline V gene encodes CDR1 ENHRY and CDR2 SYGVKD. Trimming shortened V by 6 bases and J by 4 bases, and 9 bases separated the two germline ends. The CDR3 length is 13 residues. CDR3 sequence (DNA): TGTGCCATCAGGTCCAGGTCCACCGGGGAGCTGTTTTTT. Translated, it gives CAIRSRSTGELFF.